This T cell receptor (beta chain) was retrieved from a study of cytomegalovirus exposure and HLA in healthy donors. Study overall: In a previous analysis, some 120 million unique TCR beta sequences were found from 150 million to 200 million T cells.

Germline CDR1 reads MNHEY; CDR2 reads SVGAGI. The CDR3 contains 14 residues. Trimming cost V 7 bases and J 0 bases; bases outside gene matches: 5. Everyone who donated was a healthy bone marrow donor. A multiplex PCR was run with 60 Vbeta primers and 13 Jbeta primers. The table came from immunoSEQ multiplex PCR; TCRdb's copy has only in-frame clones and leaves some out. In the table there are approximately 130,000 clones, over 70% of which are singletons. Material: PBMCs. The sequence was collected from a woman between 40 and 55 years old in good health and CMV-seronegative. This chain links TRBV6-5 with TRBJ1-1; 7 bases are a match to TRBD1. The DNA of the CDR3 is TGTGCCAGCACCCAACAGGGGATGAACACTGAAGCTTTCTTT. This sequence encodes CASTQQGMNTEAFF.